These 21 T cell receptor beta chains originate from one sample sequenced in a study of blood T cell repertoires in COVID-19. Data came from immunoSEQ multiplex PCR; TCRdb stores just in-frame clones and leaves some out. The repertoire holds 300,000 to 450,000 clones, with 88% as singletons. Specimen: PBMCs or T cells enriched from blood (not recorded which). These receptors all stem from a woman in her thirties who had been exposed to COVID-19.

The chain combines TRBV10-3 with TRBJ1-2, with a weak D call TRBD1 (5 bases). Germline V gene data show CDR1 as ENHRY and CDR2 as SYGVKD. The CDR3 contains 13 residues. V lost 3 bases and J 5 bases, leaving 10 bases between the germline ends. The CDR3 here is CAISEPEGYGYTF. In nucleotides, the CDR3 is TGTGCCATCAGTGAACCGGAGGGGTATGGCTACACCTTC.

This chain joins TRBV12-1 and TRBJ2-4; the DNA was not used to check the table's D call, TRBD2. TRBV12-1 is shown as a pseudogene. CDR3 length: 21 amino acids. This CDR3 reads CASSLCSVRTSGRLAKNIQYF. CDR3 nucleotides: TGTGCCAGCAGCCTTTGTAGCGTCAGGACTAGCGGGAGACTAGCCAAAAACATTCAGTACTTC.

This clone was recorded once. The V and J genes are TRBV5-1 and TRBJ2-3, with TRBD1 identical over 11 bases. CDR3 length equals 15 residues. Germline V gene sequence: CDR1 SGHRS, CDR2 YFSETQ. Trimming took 4 bases from V and 4 from J; bases not matched to a gene: 5. The CDR3 sequence is CASSAGQGAADTQYF. The DNA of the CDR3 is TGCGCCAGCAGCGCAGGACAGGGGGCGGCAGATACGCAGTATTTT.

V is TRBV30 and J is TRBJ2-3; D gene unclear. The germline V and J ends were trimmed by 3 bases and 0 bases, with 4 bases remaining between them. The CDR3 loop spans 12 amino acids. Germline CDR1 GTSNPN, CDR2 SVGIG (reference sequence). CDR3 coding DNA: TGTGCCTGGAGGGAGAGCACAGATACGCAGTATTTT. Encoded protein: CAWRESTDTQYF. Looking up the rest from reference TRBV30 and TRBJ2-3 gives the full variable domain: SQTIHQWPATLVQPVGSPLSLECTVEGTSNPNLYWYRQAAGRGLQLLFYSVGIGQISSEVPQNLSASRPQDRQFILSSKKLLLSDSGFYLCAWRESTDTQYFGPGTRLTVL.

The chain employs TRBV27 and TRBJ1-1; tentatively, D is TRBD1 (6 bases). The CDR3 is 15 amino acids. From germline, CDR1 is MNHEY and CDR2 SMNVEV (reference sequence). The germline V and J ends were trimmed by 5 bases and 4 bases, with 17 bases remaining between them. CDR3 nucleotides: TGTGCCAGCAGTGCAGGGGAAGGTTGGACCACTGAAGCTTTCTTT. As protein: CASSAGEGWTTEAFF.

The rearrangement joins TRBV9 to TRBJ2-1, with TRBD1 matching over 9 bases. This CDR3 is 16 amino acids long. The V gene end was trimmed by 4 bases and the J gene end by 4 bases; junction bases not matched to a gene: 9. Germline values: CDR1 SGDLS, CDR2 YYNGEE. CDR3 protein: CASSTTGGFGYNEQFF. DNA of the CDR3: TGTGCCAGCAGCACAACAGGGGGCTTTGGATACAATGAGCAGTTCTTC.

This clone came up a few times. The rearrangement uses TRBV7-9 and TRBJ2-7, with 7 bases fitting TRBD1. In germline, CDR1 is SEHNR, CDR2 FQNEAQ (reference sequence). V lost 1 base and J lost 2; bases outside the gene matches: 5. CDR3 length equals 15 residues. This CDR3 reads CASSLGGTATYEQYF. The DNA of the CDR3 is TGTGCCAGCAGCTTAGGAGGGACAGCAACCTACGAGCAGTACTTC.

This clone turned up a few times. V and J are TRBV28 and TRBJ2-7, with 12 nucleotides matching TRBD1. Germline lookup yields CDR1 MDHEN and CDR2 SYDVKM. The CDR3 runs to 16 residues. After removal of 4 bases from V and 4 bases from J, the junction contained 8 bases not matched to a gene. In nucleotides, the CDR3 is TGTGCCAGCAGTTCGATGGGACAGGGGGCAGGTTACGAGCAGTACTTC. Amino acids: CASSSMGQGAGYEQYF.

This clone has more than one count but fewer than ten. J is TRBJ2-3 and V is TRBV3-1 (or the pseudogene TRBV3-2), with D perhaps matching TRBD2 (7 bases). Trimming cost V 3 bases and J 2 bases, with 18 bases left between them. This CDR3 spans 17 amino acids. Per germline, CDR1 LGHDT and CDR2 YNNKEL (reference sequence). CDR3 in DNA: TGTGCCAGCAGCCAGAGAAGGGGGAGGGGACCCACAGATACGCAGTATTTT. It codes for CASSQRRGRGPTDTQYF.

The chain links TRBV7-3 to TRBJ2-7, with D maybe TRBD2 (5 bases). V gave up 3 bases and J gave up 4 bases, with 10 bases separating them. The germline gives CDR1 SGHTA, CDR2 FQGTGA. This CDR3 has 13 residues. The CDR3 sequence: CASSFGEGYEQYF. Here the CDR3 DNA reads TGTGCCAGCAGCTTCGGGGAAGGGTACGAGCAGTACTTC.

This clone appeared once. The rearrangement joins TRBV25-1 to TRBJ1-2; the match to TRBD1 covers 9 bases. V shed 6 bases and J 3 bases; nucleotides not matched to a gene: 5. The CDR3 is 14 amino acids. Germline V gene lookup returns CDR1 MGHDK and CDR2 SYGVNS. CDR3 in amino acids: CASRRTGEDYGYTF. The CDR3 bases are TGTGCCAGCAGGAGGACAGGGGAAGACTATGGCTACACCTTC.

The genes are TRBV28 and TRBJ1-1, with D tentatively TRBD1 (5 bases). Germline assignment: CDR1 MDHEN and CDR2 SYDVKM. The length of the CDR3 is 14 residues. V dropped 7 bases and J dropped 4 bases, with 16 bases sitting between them. The CDR3: CASTSAGPTTEAFF. The CDR3 DNA is TGTGCCAGCACCTCGGCAGGGCCGACCACTGAAGCTTTCTTT.

This clone was seen only a few times. The rearrangement links TRBV28 to TRBJ2-3, with D maybe TRBD2 (6 bases). V was clipped by 7 bases and J by 0 bases, with 20 bases between them. CDR1 MDHEN and CDR2 SYDVKM come from the germline V gene. The CDR3 is 17 amino acids. CDR3: CASNPQGWRGSTDTQYF. DNA of the CDR3: TGTGCCAGCAACCCCCAAGGTTGGCGGGGTAGCACAGATACGCAGTATTTT.

The chain links TRBV11-2 to TRBJ2-7; 11 positions match TRBD2. Per the germline V gene, CDR1 is SGHAT and CDR2 is FQNNGV. Trimming at V came to 5 bases and at J to 4 bases, leaving 16 bases not matched to a gene. The CDR3 is 18 amino acids. Here the CDR3 reads CASSHRRQQLAGAYEQYF. The CDR3 coding sequence is TGTGCCAGCAGCCACCGACGCCAACAACTAGCGGGAGCATACGAGCAGTACTTC.

The chain carries TRBV5-1 and TRBJ1-1; TRBD1 is a possible D gene (5 bases). The CDR3 is 15 amino acids. V lost 4 bases, J lost 0 bases, and 13 bases lay in between. Germline CDR1 SGHRS, CDR2 YFSETQ. CDR3 amino acids: CASSQTQALNTEAFF. CDR3 bases: TGCGCCAGCAGCCAGACACAGGCATTGAACACTGAAGCTTTCTTT.

The gene calls are TRBV3-1 (or the pseudogene TRBV3-2) and TRBJ2-7; 8 bases align to TRBD1. J lost 3 bases, V lost 1 base, and 8 bases had no gene match. Germline V gene lookup returns CDR1 LGHDT and CDR2 YNNKEL (reference sequence). The CDR3 has 16 amino acids. The CDR3 sequence is CASSQADRGRFYEQYF. CDR3 nucleotides: TGTGCCAGCAGCCAAGCAGACAGGGGACGATTCTACGAGCAGTACTTC.

The chain recombines TRBV5-1 with TRBJ1-6; D might be TRBD1 (5 bases). Germline loops: CDR1 SGHRS, CDR2 YFSETQ. CDR3 length: 17 amino acids. Trimming cost V 0 bases and J 7 bases, with 17 bases left between them. This chain's CDR3 is CASSLDGGRRGNSPLHF. The CDR3 nucleotides are TGCGCCAGCAGCTTGGATGGGGGGAGGCGGGGAAATTCACCCCTCCACTTT.

The chain employs TRBV6-5 and TRBJ1-1; tentatively, D is TRBD1 (6 bases). Germline V lookup: CDR1 MNHEY, CDR2 SVGAGI. The CDR3 is 16 amino acids. Between the trimmed V and J ends, which lost 1 base and 0 bases, there was a span of 12 bases. The CDR3 DNA reads as TGTGCCAGCAGTTACTTCGCTGGACAGTTGAACACTGAAGCTTTCTTT. Its protein is CASSYFAGQLNTEAFF.

The chain joins TRBV7-9 to TRBJ1-2; 8 positions agree with TRBD1. Trimming removed 2 bases from V and 7 bases from J; junction bases left unmatched: 12. There are 16 residues in the CDR3. CDR1 and CDR2 (germline): SEHNR, FQNEAQ (reference sequence). The CDR3 DNA reads as TGTGCCAGCAGCTTATTAGGACAGGGAAGTTCGCTTGGCTACACCTTC. This encodes CASSLLGQGSSLGYTF.

The rearrangement links TRBV7-3 to TRBJ2-1; 9 nucleotides align to TRBD2. Germline V gives CDR1 SGHTA, CDR2 FQGTGA. V lost 4 bases to trimming and J lost 4 bases; unmatched junction nucleotides: 5. The CDR3 extends over 15 amino acids. CDR3 sequence (DNA): TGTGCCAGCAGCTGGACTAGCGCGCCTTACAATGAGCAGTTCTTC. Residues: CASSWTSAPYNEQFF.

Regarding this clone: This specimen includes other DNA sequences encoding the same CDR3. The chain's CDR3 is CASSPPLSGANVLTF. The CDR3 nucleotides read TGTGCCAGCTCACCACCACTCTCTGGGGCCAACGTCCTGACTTTC. The chain combines TRBV18 with TRBJ2-6; D not certain. Germline CDR1 is KGHSH and CDR2 is LQKENI. The CDR3 has 15 amino acids. V was shortened by 0 bases and J by 0 bases, with 3 bases between the two germline ends.